The 10 T cell receptor beta chains below all came from one sample that was sequenced in a study of T-cell reconstitution after alpha-beta-depleted transplantation in children (dated by TCRdb to 2016 to 2017). Library construction relied on PCR. Sequencer: Illumina HiSeq 2500. TCR library preparation used molecular barcoding, with unique molecular identifiers applied to normalize quantification of the TCRbeta repertoire. In TCRdb, the public reads were trimmed at Q25 with fastp and aligned with MiXCR, with productive beta chains retained. Rows are unified per CDR3 protein, each entry keeping the most common DNA and genes. Recorded for this sample are approximately 83,000 distinct CDR3 sequences; roughly 8.4% of them occurred a single time. Together, the top ten hold under 8% of the sample. The specimen comprised PBMCs from the stem cell graft donor, sampled from the stem cell graft. These receptors were obtained from a human donor who donated a stem cell graft to a child with congenital amegakaryocytic thrombocytopenia.

This clonotype was detected ten times or more. The chain's CDR3 is CASRAAATGGNTEAFF. Here the CDR3 DNA reads TGTGCCAGCAGAGCGGCCGCGACAGGGGGTAACACTGAAGCTTTCTTT. This sequence joins TRBV6-1 and TRBJ1-1; TRBD1 agrees at 9 bases. The CDR3 totals 16 residues. Germline CDR1 MNHNS, CDR2 SASEGT. The trim removed 6 bases at V and 2 bases at J, leaving 10 bases unmatched.

This clonotype was counted ten times or more. This chain's CDR3 is CASSRRDRPYNEQFF. The CDR3 bases are TGTGCCAGCAGCCGGAGGGACCGCCCCTACAATGAGCAGTTCTTC. V and J are TRBV28 and TRBJ2-1; tentatively, D is TRBD2 (6 bases). Looked up from germline, CDR1 is MDHEN and CDR2 is SYDVKM. The CDR3 is 15 residues long. Trimming removed 6 bases from V and 2 bases from J, with 14 bases in between.

This clonotype was recorded many times. The V gene is TRBV20-1, the J gene TRBJ1-1; D perhaps matches TRBD1 (5 bases). With 6 bases removed from V and 7 bases from J, the gap between germline ends came to 24 bases. Germline lookup yields CDR1 DFQATT and CDR2 SNEGSKA (reference sequence). The CDR3 has 15 amino acids. The CDR3 sequence is CSAAGQGEGNGEAFF. As DNA, the CDR3 is TGCAGTGCCGCTGGGCAGGGCGAGGGTAACGGTGAAGCTTTCTTT.

This clonotype was seen more than once but under ten times. The genes are TRBV5-1 and TRBJ1-1, with 7 bases that match TRBD1. The CDR3 is 15 amino acids. Germline CDR1 and CDR2: SGHRS and YFSETQ. V shed 5 bases and J 3 bases; nucleotides not matched to a gene: 10. The CDR3 nucleotides are TGCGCCAGCAGGCTCGCCGGGACAGCAGACACTGAAGCTTTCTTT. Translating it yields CASRLAGTADTEAFF.

This clonotype was observed at least ten times. The gene calls are TRBV7-9 and TRBJ1-4, with unresolved D. The CDR3 covers 15 residues. Germline V lookup: CDR1 SEHNR, CDR2 FQNEAQ (reference sequence). V lost 5 bases, J lost 3 bases, and 13 bases lay in between. CDR3 loop: CASSPLGDANEKLFF. The CDR3 nucleotides are TGTGCCAGCAGCCCCCTCGGAGACGCTAATGAAAAACTGTTTTTT.

This clonotype was recorded many times. Its ends do not fully match the called genes, so a read error is possible. The CDR3 bases are TGCAGTTCTAGACAGGGGGCGAACACCGGGGAGCTGTTTTTT. It is translated as CSSRQGANTGELFF. The chain couples TRBV20-1 to TRBJ2-2; 9 nucleotides match TRBD1. The germline CDR1 and CDR2 sequences are DFQATT and SNEGSKA (reference sequence). This CDR3 comprises 14 residues.

There are many counts of this clonotype. The chain employs TRBV18 and TRBJ1-2; 8 nucleotides agree with TRBD1. The CDR3 sequence is 17 residues long. Trimming at V came to 5 bases and at J to 0 bases, leaving 11 bases not matched to a gene. In germline, CDR1 is KGHSH, CDR2 LQKENI. This CDR3 is CASSSGQGTFTNYGYTF. DNA for the CDR3: TGTGCCAGCTCATCAGGACAGGGCACCTTTACTAACTATGGCTACACCTTC.

This clonotype has a count of ten or more. The chain recombines TRBV24-1 with TRBJ1-6; D gene ambiguous. Trimming took 4 bases from V and 7 from J, leaving 7 bases between them. The CDR3 has 13 residues. CDR1 KGHDR and CDR2 SFDVKD come from the germline V gene. The CDR3 sequence is CATSEAGNSPLHF. The CDR3 coding sequence is TGTGCCACCAGTGAAGCAGGAAATTCACCCCTCCACTTT.

This clonotype has a count of ten or more. V usage is TRBV5-1 and J usage is TRBJ2-7; 7 nucleotides match TRBD1. V was clipped by 4 bases and J by 2 bases; unmatched bases: 6. The V gene's germline CDR1 is SGHRS and CDR2 YFSETQ. The CDR3 has 14 amino acids. DNA of the CDR3: TGCGCCAGCAGCCGGACAGGTCTGACCTACGAGCAGTACTTC. Amino acids: CASSRTGLTYEQYF. The full variable domain, in which reference TRBV5-1 and TRBJ2-7 provide the parts outside the CDR3, is KAGVTQTPRYLIKTRGQQVTLSCSPISGHRSVSWYQQTPGQGLQFLFEYFSETQRNKGNFPGRFSGRQFSNSRSEMNVSTLELGDSALYLCASSRTGLTYEQYFGPGTRLTVT.

This clonotype has a count of ten or more. The rearrangement uses TRBV6-5 and TRBJ1-6; D gene ambiguous. The germline V gene has CDR1 MNHEY and CDR2 SVGAGI. Between the trimmed V and J ends, which lost 2 bases and 0 bases, there was a span of 17 bases. The CDR3 is made up of 19 amino acids. This CDR3 is CASSYRNRSMSSYNSPLHF. In nucleotides, the CDR3 is TGTGCCAGCAGTTACCGAAACAGATCTATGAGCTCCTATAATTCACCCCTCCACTTT.